The 27 T cell receptor beta chains below all came from one sample that was sequenced in a study of CD8+ T cells in alopecia areata. Treatment indicated: oral pan-JAK inhibitor, 5-10 mg twice daily. Reverse transcription of extracted RNA yielded cDNA, which provided the sequencing template. TCRdb's table, derived via immunoSEQ multiplex PCR, lists solely in-frame clones and lacks some. The sample comprises about 97,000 clones, roughly 60% of which are singletons, and around 15% rests with the top ten. Material: CD8+ T cells sorted from blood, obtained at approximately week 55, from a patient treated with tofacitinib. These receptors all stem from a human donor with alopecia areata.

The chain has TRBV29-1 and TRBJ2-1; 12 bases agree with TRBD2. The germline CDR1 and CDR2 sequences are SQVTM and ANQGSEA. Trimming at V came to 7 bases and at J to 10 bases, leaving 14 bases not matched to a gene. This CDR3 comprises 15 residues. The CDR3 sequence is CSAALAGGDKVEQFF. The CDR3, as DNA: TGCAGCGCTGCGCTAGCGGGGGGGGATAAGGTAGAGCAGTTCTTC.

This sequence joins TRBV29-1 and TRBJ1-2, with D maybe TRBD1 (6 bases). The V gene lost 4 bases and the J gene lost 2 bases, with 20 bases spanning the gap. Germline V gene sequence: CDR1 SQVTM, CDR2 ANQGSEA. This CDR3 contains 16 residues. The DNA for the CDR3 is TGCAGCGTTGGGGGGCACTTGGAGGGACCGAACTATGGCTACACCTTC. Its protein is CSVGGHLEGPNYGYTF.

The chain joins TRBV6-1 to TRBJ2-5; D gene uncertain. Germline values: CDR1 MNHNS, CDR2 SASEGT. The CDR3 loop spans 14 amino acids. V was shortened by 3 bases and J by 5 bases, with 13 bases between the two germline ends. CDR3 in amino acids: CASSEWGSRETQYF. DNA of the CDR3: TGTGCCAGCAGTGAGTGGGGAAGTAGGGAGACCCAGTACTTC.

There are a few counts of this clone. The rearrangement uses TRBV30 and TRBJ2-1, with 9 bases aligning to TRBD1. CDR3 length equals 14 residues. The germline CDR1 and CDR2 sequences are GTSNPN and SVGIG (reference sequence). V lost 2 bases, J lost 3 bases, and 2 bases stayed unmatched. The CDR3 sequence: CAWSSGQGYNEQFF. The CDR3 nucleotides read TGTGCCTGGAGTTCGGGACAGGGCTACAATGAGCAGTTCTTC.

The sample holds a few counts of this clone. The chain is built from TRBV12-5 and TRBJ1-1; D remains ambiguous. V gave up 7 bases and J gave up 1 base, with 10 bases separating them. Germline values: CDR1 LGHNT, CDR2 FRNRAP. The CDR3 has 13 residues. This chain's CDR3 is CASAASPNTEAFF. In nucleotides, the CDR3 is TGTGCTAGTGCCGCGAGCCCGAACACTGAAGCTTTCTTT.

The rearrangement links TRBV2 to TRBJ2-2; D may be TRBD2 (8 bases). The CDR3 is made up of 18 amino acids. Germline V gives CDR1 SNHLY, CDR2 FYNNEI. The V end was cut by 10 bases, the J end by 5 bases, with 29 bases between. CDR3 DNA: TGTGCCAACCTCGGGAGGGATTTGCGACAGGGCCAGACCGGGGAGCTGTTTTTT. The encoded protein is CANLGRDLRQGQTGELFF.

This chain joins TRBV5-1 and TRBJ1-2; 9 bases are a match to TRBD1. Germline V gene data show CDR1 as SGHRS and CDR2 as YFSETQ. V lost 1 base, J lost 1 base, and 2 bases stayed unmatched. CDR3 length equals 15 residues. The DNA of the CDR3 is TGCGCCAGCAGCTTGCGACAGGGGGGTAACTATGGCTACACCTTC. It specifies CASSLRQGGNYGYTF.

About this clone itself: The sample carries other DNA sequences with the same CDR3. J is TRBJ2-7 and V is TRBV15; possibly TRBD2 for D (5 bases). With 5 bases removed from V and 4 bases from J, the gap between germline ends came to 6 bases. CDR3 length equals 11 residues. Per the germline V gene, CDR1 is LNHNV and CDR2 is YYDKDF (reference sequence). The CDR3 bases are TGTGCCACCAGCGAGGGATACGAGCAGTACTTC. Translation: CATSEGYEQYF. The full variable domain, in which reference TRBV15 and TRBJ2-7 provide the parts outside the CDR3, is DAMVIQNPRYQVTQFGKPVTLSCSQTLNHNVMYWYQQKSSQAPKLLFHYYDKDFNNEADTPDNFQSRRPNTSFCFLDIRSPGLGDTAMYLCATSEGYEQYFGPGTRLTVT.

The gene calls are TRBV5-1 and TRBJ1-2; 10 bases are a match to TRBD1. The CDR3 is 14 amino acids. After removal of 3 bases from V and 4 bases from J, the junction contained 3 bases not matched to a gene. Germline CDR1 SGHRS, CDR2 YFSETQ. For the CDR3, the DNA is TGCGCCAGCAGCTGGACAGGGGGAAGCTATGGCTACACCTTC. Amino acid sequence: CASSWTGGSYGYTF.

The chain employs TRBV2 and TRBJ2-1; D possibly corresponds to TRBD2 (5 bases). The CDR3 runs 16 residues. CDR1 and CDR2 (germline): SNHLY, FYNNEI. The germline V and J ends were trimmed by 6 bases and 4 bases, with 19 bases remaining between them. DNA for the CDR3: TGTGCCAGCAGCCAAACCCGGGGTGGTTCATACAATGAGCAGTTCTTC. Amino acid sequence: CASSQTRGGSYNEQFF.

V usage is TRBV4-1 and J usage is TRBJ2-2; D remains ambiguous. V lost 4 bases to trimming and J lost 1 base, with 7 bases between them. The CDR3 is made up of 14 amino acids. Germline CDR1 MGHRA, CDR2 YSYEKL. CDR3 region: CASSPPRNTGELFF. For the CDR3, the DNA is TGCGCCAGCAGCCCTCCGCGGAACACCGGGGAGCTGTTTTTT.

This clone was detected once. V usage is TRBV6-1 and J usage is TRBJ2-3; 8 bases are a match to TRBD1. CDR3 length equals 14 residues. V was pared by 5 bases and J by 1 base, with 2 bases of the junction left unmatched. Germline V gene lookup returns CDR1 MNHNS and CDR2 SASEGT. For the CDR3, the DNA is TGTGCCAGCAGTTTACAGGGGGGCACAGATACGCAGTATTTT. As protein: CASSLQGGTDTQYF.

The J gene is TRBJ2-4, the V gene TRBV6-1, with D maybe TRBD1 (6 bases). The CDR3 sequence is 15 residues long. V lost 8 bases and J 3 bases, leaving 17 bases between the germline ends. The germline V gene has CDR1 MNHNS and CDR2 SASEGT. The chain's CDR3 is CASLLVPGHKNIQYF. The CDR3 DNA reads as TGTGCCAGCTTACTCGTCCCGGGACACAAAAACATTCAGTACTTC.

This chain uses TRBV7-9 with TRBJ1-5, with a tentative D call TRBD1 (5 bases). With 5 bases removed from V and 7 bases from J, the gap between germline ends came to 9 bases. This CDR3 has 12 amino acids. Germline-derived CDR1 and CDR2 are SEHNR and FQNEAQ (reference sequence). The CDR3 protein is CASSAGDQPQHF. As DNA, the CDR3 is TGTGCCAGCAGCGCCGGGGACCAGCCCCAGCATTTT.

The chain recombines TRBV13 with TRBJ2-5, with D perhaps matching TRBD1 or TRBD2 (5 bases each). The germline V gene has CDR1 PRHDT and CDR2 FYEKMQ (reference sequence). The ends were cut back, 0 bases at V and 3 bases at J, with 14 bases in the middle. CDR3 length equals 16 residues. The CDR3 DNA reads as TGTGCCAGCAGCTTAGGCCGGGACGGACCCAAAGAGACCCAGTACTTC. This sequence encodes CASSLGRDGPKETQYF.

The chain links TRBV4-1 to TRBJ2-5, with TRBD2 matching 9 bases. This CDR3 has 15 residues. Germline V lookup: CDR1 MGHRA, CDR2 YSYEKL. V lost 0 bases and J lost 5; bases outside the gene matches: 4. The CDR3 reads CASSQERGGYETQYF. In DNA, the CDR3 is TGCGCCAGCAGCCAAGAGCGGGGGGGCTATGAGACCCAGTACTTC.

The rearrangement links TRBV12-5 to TRBJ1-1; TRBD1 matches 12 bases. V lost 4 bases to trimming and J lost 5 bases; unmatched junction nucleotides: 5. The CDR3 contains 15 residues. From germline, CDR1 is LGHNT and CDR2 FRNRAP. The CDR3 DNA reads TGTGCTAGTGGTTCGAGGGACAGGGGGCAGACTGAAGCTTTCTTT. This translates into CASGSRDRGQTEAFF. The variable domain in full, with the rest retrieved from reference TRBV12-5 and TRBJ1-1, is DARVTQTPRHKVTEMGQEVTMRCQPILGHNTVFWYRQTMMQGLELLAYFRNRAPLDDSGMPKDRFSAEMPDATLATLKIQPSEPRDSAVYFCASGSRDRGQTEAFFGQGTRLTVV.

The J gene is TRBJ2-1, the V gene TRBV27, with 8 bases lining up with TRBD2. This CDR3 is built from 16 residues. Trimming removed 7 bases from V and 12 bases from J; junction bases left unmatched: 20. Per germline, CDR1 MNHEY and CDR2 SMNVEV (reference sequence). The CDR3 DNA sequence: TGTGCCAGCACTACGGAGGAGGGACTAGGTCGCAAGGGGCAGTTCTTC. Translating it yields CASTTEEGLGRKGQFF.

This clone has more than one count but fewer than ten. V gene TRBV7-9 combines with J gene TRBJ2-1, with a tentative D call TRBD2 (5 bases). The V and J ends lost 4 bases and 0 bases respectively, with 7 bases between them. This CDR3 is 14 amino acids long. Per germline, CDR1 SEHNR and CDR2 FQNEAQ (reference sequence). CDR3 loop: CASSSRDSYNEQFF. The DNA of the CDR3 is TGTGCCAGCAGCTCCCGGGACTCCTACAATGAGCAGTTCTTC. Complete variable domain (other parts from reference TRBV7-9 and TRBJ2-1): DTGVSQNPRHKITKRGQNVTFRCDPISEHNRLYWYRQTLGQGPEFLTYFQNEAQLEKSRLLSDRFSAERPKGSFSTLEIQRTEQGDSAMYLCASSSRDSYNEQFFGPGTRLTVL.

A few counts support this clone. The rearrangement joins TRBV18 to TRBJ2-6, with D perhaps assigned TRBD1 or TRBD2 (5 bases each). This CDR3 contains 15 residues. In germline, CDR1 is KGHSH, CDR2 LQKENI. V dropped 3 bases and J dropped 2 bases, with 8 bases sitting between them. CDR3 residues: CASSPGTAGANVLTF. CDR3 nucleotide sequence: TGTGCCAGCTCACCCGGGACGGCTGGGGCCAACGTCCTGACTTTC. The whole variable domain, remainder taken from reference TRBV18 and TRBJ2-6, is NAGVMQNPRHLVRRRGQEARLRCSPMKGHSHVYWYRQLPEEGLKFMVYLQKENIIDESGMPKERFSAEFPKEGPSILRIQQVVRGDSAAYFCASSPGTAGANVLTFGAGSRLTVL.

As DNA, the CDR3 is TGCGCCAGCAGCTTGGAGGGGGCGGTTGGAAACACCATATATTTT. Residues: CASSLEGAVGNTIYF. The rearrangement joins TRBV5-1 to TRBJ1-3, with 7 bases fitting TRBD1. CDR1 is SGHRS and CDR2 is YFSETQ in the germline V gene. J was trimmed by 3 bases and V by 0 bases; bases with no gene match: 3. The CDR3 covers 15 residues.

J is TRBJ1-2 and V is TRBV7-9; 8 bases agree with TRBD1. There are 14 residues in the CDR3. Per the germline V gene, CDR1 is SEHNR and CDR2 is FQNEAQ (reference sequence). The trim removed 5 bases at V and 8 bases at J, leaving 10 bases unmatched. CDR3: CASSTGTGPRGYTF. CDR3 DNA sequence: TGTGCCAGCAGCACAGGGACAGGCCCTCGGGGCTACACCTTC.

The V gene is TRBV29-1, the J gene TRBJ2-2; 7 bases match TRBD2. The trim removed 6 bases at V and 2 bases at J, leaving 9 bases unmatched. The length of the CDR3 is 15 residues. Germline CDR1 and CDR2: SQVTM and ANQGSEA. The CDR3 DNA reads TGCAGCGTCCGGGGGGATAGCGAAAACACCGGGGAGCTGTTTTTT. Translating it yields CSVRGDSENTGELFF.

J is TRBJ2-3 and V is TRBV13; D is possibly TRBD1 or TRBD2 (5 bases each). Germline values: CDR1 PRHDT, CDR2 FYEKMQ (reference sequence). There are 15 residues in the CDR3. V was trimmed by 0 bases and J by 6 bases, leaving 13 bases between them. As DNA, the CDR3 is TGTGCCAGCAGCTTAGGGAGACGAGGGACGGATACGCAGTATTTT. Residues: CASSLGRRGTDTQYF.

The chain has TRBV6-5 and TRBJ2-2; perhaps D is TRBD1 or TRBD2 (5 bases each). V was trimmed by 0 bases and J by 7 bases, leaving 15 bases between them. CDR1 and CDR2 (germline): MNHEY, SVGAGI. The CDR3 covers 16 residues. The CDR3 sequence is CASSYSNGARFGELFF. In nucleotides, the CDR3 is TGTGCCAGCAGTTACTCGAACGGGGCGCGGTTCGGGGAGCTGTTTTTT.

This chain joins TRBV30 and TRBJ2-1, with 7 bases identical to TRBD1. After removal of 8 bases from V and 4 bases from J, the junction contained 11 bases not matched to a gene. CDR3 length: 14 amino acids. Germline CDR1 and CDR2: GTSNPN and SVGIG (reference sequence). The chain's CDR3 is CARKTGTAYNEQFF. CDR3 coding DNA: TGTGCCCGAAAAACGGGGACAGCTTACAATGAGCAGTTCTTC.

V is TRBV7-2 and J is TRBJ2-7; D is undetermined. Germline loops: CDR1 SGHTA, CDR2 FQGNSA. Trimming stripped 0 bases from V and 2 bases from J, with 8 bases between. The CDR3 contains 14 residues. The CDR3 loop is CASSLADIAYEQYF. CDR3 DNA sequence: TGTGCCAGCAGCTTAGCAGACATAGCCTACGAGCAGTACTTC.